The 29 T cell receptor beta chains below come from one sample, sequenced in a study of cytomegalovirus exposure and HLA in healthy donors. Method: immunoSEQ multiplex PCR; TCRdb's copy keeps in-frame clones and lacks some. The table shows around 150,000 clones, with 70% to 90% occurring only once. Sample: PBMCs. The receptor set was obtained from a young man in good health and CMV-seropositive.

This clone appeared once. This rearrangement joins TRBV29-1 to TRBJ2-5, with 10 bases that match TRBD1. Germline trimming cut 1 base from V and 5 bases from J; bases unmatched to any gene: 7. The germline V gene has CDR1 SQVTM and CDR2 ANQGSEA. The CDR3 is 15 amino acids. The CDR3 sequence: CSVEGDRGVGETQYF. The CDR3, as DNA: TGCAGCGTTGAAGGGGACAGGGGAGTGGGGGAGACCCAGTACTTC. The full variable domain, completed using reference TRBV29-1 and TRBJ2-5, is SAVISQKPSRDICQRGTSLTIQCQVDSQVTMMFWYRQQPGQSLTLIATANQGSEATYESGFVIDKFPISRPNLTFSTLTVSNMSPEDSSIYLCSVEGDRGVGETQYFGPGTRLLVL.

This chain uses TRBV4-1 with TRBJ2-7; 11 bases fit TRBD1. The CDR3 totals 15 residues. Trimming at V came to 1 base and at J to 2 bases, leaving 1 base not matched to a gene. From germline, CDR1 is MGHRA and CDR2 YSYEKL. The CDR3 DNA reads as TGCGCCAGCAGCCAAGGGGGACAGGGGGCCTACGAGCAGTACTTC. Amino acid sequence: CASSQGGQGAYEQYF.

The chain couples TRBV5-6 to TRBJ2-1; TRBD2 agrees at 10 bases. Trimming at V came to 4 bases and at J to 4 bases, leaving 8 bases not matched to a gene. Germline V gene lookup returns CDR1 SGHDT and CDR2 YYEEEE. This CDR3 has 16 amino acids. The CDR3 protein is CASSHRDSGGYNEQFF. As DNA, the CDR3 is TGTGCCAGCAGCCACCGGGATAGCGGGGGGTACAATGAGCAGTTCTTC.

The chain uses TRBV7-9 and TRBJ2-5; D possibly corresponds to TRBD1 (6 bases). Germline V lookup: CDR1 SEHNR, CDR2 FQNEAQ (reference sequence). This CDR3 has 14 residues. Trimming left V 6 bases short and J 5 bases short, with 16 bases between. CDR3 nucleotide sequence: TGTGCCAGCAGTCCCAATGGGGGCTGGGAGACCCAGTACTTC. It translates to CASSPNGGWETQYF.

The chain uses TRBV6-5 and TRBJ2-7; D is perhaps TRBD2 (5 bases). Per germline, CDR1 MNHEY and CDR2 SVGAGI. This CDR3 contains 13 residues. Trimming took 4 bases from V and 0 from J, leaving 7 bases between them. The CDR3 region has the DNA TGTGCCAGCAGTTTGGGGAGCTCCTACGAGCAGTACTTC. Translation gives CASSLGSSYEQYF.

The J gene is TRBJ2-3, the V gene TRBV9, with 13 nucleotides matching TRBD2. This CDR3 region has 16 residues. V shed 4 bases and J 6 bases; nucleotides not matched to a gene: 8. Germline V CDR1 and CDR2: SGDLS, YYNGEE. This chain's CDR3 is CASSPGLAGTGDTQYF. The CDR3 DNA sequence: TGTGCCAGCAGCCCGGGACTAGCGGGGACGGGCGATACGCAGTATTTT.

This clone was counted once. This sequence joins TRBV9 and TRBJ2-5; no clear D gene. Germline values: CDR1 SGDLS, CDR2 YYNGEE. V lost 6 bases and J lost 3, with 15 bases in between. The CDR3 covers 14 residues. The CDR3 loop is CASTPHDWEETQYF. Written as DNA, the CDR3 is TGTGCCAGCACCCCCCATGACTGGGAAGAGACCCAGTACTTC.

The chain has TRBV2 and TRBJ2-7, with 8 bases that match TRBD1. The CDR3 spans 15 residues. From germline, CDR1 is SNHLY and CDR2 FYNNEI. The junction had 7 bases not matched to a gene; V was cut back by 6 bases and J by 0 bases. CDR3 DNA sequence: TGTGCCAGCAGCGGGGACAGGCGTAGCTCCTACGAGCAGTACTTC. It translates to CASSGDRRSSYEQYF. The variable domain in full, with the rest retrieved from reference TRBV2 and TRBJ2-7, is EPEVTQTPSHQVTQMGQEVILRCVPISNHLYFYWYRQILGQKVEFLVSFYNNEISEKSEIFDDQFSVERPDGSNFTLKIRSTKLEDSAMYFCASSGDRRSSYEQYFGPGTRLTVT.

The chain is built from TRBV9 and TRBJ2-7, with D uncertain. V dropped 0 bases and J dropped 0 bases, with 4 bases sitting between them. The CDR3 runs 13 residues. Germline V gives CDR1 SGDLS, CDR2 YYNGEE. This CDR3 reads CASSVDISYEQYF. In DNA, the CDR3 is TGTGCCAGCAGCGTAGACATCTCCTACGAGCAGTACTTC.

This clone has a single count. The rearrangement uses TRBV4-3 and TRBJ2-5; 12 bases fit TRBD2. This CDR3 is 16 amino acids long. Trimming cost V 1 base and J 4 bases; bases outside gene matches: 4. Germline V gene sequence: CDR1 LGHNA, CDR2 YSLEER. Here the CDR3 reads CASSQGLAGDGETQYF. The DNA of the CDR3 is TGCGCCAGCAGCCAAGGACTAGCGGGGGATGGAGAGACCCAGTACTTC.

This chain uses TRBV7-8 with TRBJ2-3, with D unresolved. The CDR3 has 12 residues. Germline CDR1 reads SGHVS; CDR2 reads FQNEAQ. V gave up 6 bases and J gave up 5 bases, with 9 bases separating them. The CDR3 DNA reads TGTGCCAGCAGTCCGAGTGGAGATACGCAGTATTTT. Its translation: CASSPSGDTQYF.

This clone is a singleton in its sample. The CDR3 DNA follows: TGTGCCAGCAAAGGCGGGGGGGGATACAATGAGCAGTTCTTC. Protein: CASKGGGGYNEQFF. The chain carries TRBV2 and TRBJ2-1, with 9 positions matching TRBD2. The CDR3 length is 14 residues. Germline V gene data show CDR1 as SNHLY and CDR2 as FYNNEI. J gave up 4 bases and V 7 bases, and 5 bases lay outside the gene matches. Full variable domain (rest looked up from reference TRBV2 and TRBJ2-1): EPEVTQTPSHQVTQMGQEVILRCVPISNHLYFYWYRQILGQKVEFLVSFYNNEISEKSEIFDDQFSVERPDGSNFTLKIRSTKLEDSAMYFCASKGGGGYNEQFFGPGTRLTVL.

In regard to this clone: Germline and junction disagree at one end, which may indicate a read error. V gene TRBV13 combines with J gene TRBJ2-7; TRBD1 matches at 11 bases. The germline gives CDR1 PRHDT, CDR2 FYEKMQ (reference sequence). The CDR3 spans 13 residues. The CDR3 DNA sequence: TGTGCCAGCAGCTTAAAGGACAGGGGGCAGCCGCACTTC. It yields the protein CASSLKDRGQPHF.

The chain links TRBV6-5 to TRBJ2-3; 9 bases line up with TRBD1. CDR3 length equals 14 residues. V was clipped by 11 bases and J by 4 bases; unmatched bases: 10. Germline CDR1 reads MNHEY; CDR2 reads SVGAGI. CDR3 coding DNA: TGTGCCTGTTGCCGGGACAGGGATGCAGATACGCAGTATTTT. Translation: CACCRDRDADTQYF.

The chain combines TRBV6-6 with TRBJ2-7; D is perhaps TRBD1 (6 bases). Trimming shortened V by 4 bases and J by 1 base, and 11 bases separated the two germline ends. CDR1 and CDR2 (germline): MNHNY, SVGAGI (reference sequence). The CDR3 consists of 14 residues. This chain's CDR3 is CASSLTGTSYEQYF. The CDR3 DNA sequence: TGTGCCAGCAGTTTGACCGGGACATCCTACGAGCAGTACTTC.

V is TRBV12-5 and J is TRBJ1-5; D may be TRBD1 (6 bases). CDR1 is LGHNT and CDR2 is FRNRAP in the germline V gene. Trimming took 6 bases from V and 7 from J, leaving 19 bases between them. The CDR3 sequence is 15 residues long. DNA for the CDR3: TGTGCTAGTGGCTCGACCCGGGCAGGGGACCAGCCCCAGCATTTT. Its protein product is CASGSTRAGDQPQHF.

The chain links TRBV6-6 to TRBJ1-1; the D gene is possibly TRBD1 (5 bases). This CDR3 is built from 14 residues. Per the germline V gene, CDR1 is MNHNY and CDR2 is SVGAGI (reference sequence). Trimming shortened V by 5 bases and J by 1 base, and 11 bases separated the two germline ends. CDR3 loop: CASSSPGGNTEAFF. The CDR3 DNA follows: TGTGCCAGCAGTAGCCCCGGGGGGAACACTGAAGCTTTCTTT.

The J gene is TRBJ1-4, the V gene TRBV5-4; D is possibly TRBD1 (5 bases). Germline V gene lookup returns CDR1 SGHNT and CDR2 YYREEE (reference sequence). The germline V and J ends were trimmed by 6 bases and 5 bases, with 11 bases remaining between them. CDR3 length: 13 amino acids. The CDR3 DNA is TGTGCCAGCAAGGACGGGGGGAATGAAAAACTGTTTTTT. It encodes CASKDGGNEKLFF.

V usage is TRBV19 and J usage is TRBJ1-5; D remains unclear. Germline values: CDR1 LNHDA, CDR2 SQIVND (reference sequence). Trimming cost V 2 bases and J 7 bases, with 15 bases left between them. The CDR3 runs 15 residues. CDR3 sequence: CASSIPHYGRQPQHF. DNA for the CDR3: TGTGCCAGTAGTATACCCCATTACGGGAGACAGCCCCAGCATTTT.

This sequence joins TRBV7-3 and TRBJ2-5; tentative D call: TRBD1 (6 bases). V gave up 5 bases and J gave up 4 bases, with 17 bases separating them. Per the germline V gene, CDR1 is SGHTA and CDR2 is FQGTGA. The CDR3 has 15 residues. CDR3 sequence reads: CASSPSPGHRETQYF. The DNA of the CDR3 is TGTGCCAGCAGCCCATCCCCGGGACATCGAGAGACCCAGTACTTC.

This clone was counted a single time. The rearrangement links TRBV5-1 to TRBJ2-2; 8 positions match TRBD1. The CDR3 extends over 15 amino acids. Germline assignment: CDR1 SGHRS and CDR2 YFSETQ. J gave up 2 bases and V 3 bases, and 3 bases lay outside the gene matches. Written as DNA, the CDR3 is TGCGCCAGCAGCTCCGGACAGGGTAACACCGGGGAGCTGTTTTTT. Amino acid sequence: CASSSGQGNTGELFF. Variable domain in full (rest from reference TRBV5-1 and TRBJ2-2): KAGVTQTPRYLIKTRGQQVTLSCSPISGHRSVSWYQQTPGQGLQFLFEYFSETQRNKGNFPGRFSGRQFSNSRSEMNVSTLELGDSALYLCASSSGQGNTGELFFGEGSRLTVL.

The chain couples TRBV7-9 to TRBJ1-5, with D maybe TRBD1 (5 bases). The CDR3 sequence is 14 residues long. The V end lost 5 bases, the J end lost 6 bases, and 14 bases lay between the germline ends. Germline V gives CDR1 SEHNR, CDR2 FQNEAQ (reference sequence). The CDR3 sequence is CASSPGGGSQPQHF. CDR3 DNA: TGTGCCAGCAGCCCCGGGGGGGGAAGTCAGCCCCAGCATTTT. Supplemented by reference TRBV7-9 and TRBJ1-5, the full variable domain reads DTGVSQNPRHKITKRGQNVTFRCDPISEHNRLYWYRQTLGQGPEFLTYFQNEAQLEKSRLLSDRFSAERPKGSFSTLEIQRTEQGDSAMYLCASSPGGGSQPQHFGDGTRLSIL.

This chain connects TRBV7-6 to TRBJ1-1, with D unclear. Trimming shortened V by 3 bases and J by 4 bases, and 15 bases separated the two germline ends. Germline CDR1 is SGHVS and CDR2 is FNYEAQ. The CDR3 is made up of 15 amino acids. Written as DNA, the CDR3 is TGTGCCAGCAGCTTGGGGAGGCCGAGGACCACTGAAGCTTTCTTT. As protein: CASSLGRPRTTEAFF.

This clone occurred once. The chain recombines TRBV7-2 with TRBJ2-3; 10 nucleotides agree with TRBD2. The ends lost 6 bases at V and 7 bases at J; junction bases unmatched: 4. The CDR3 is 13 residues long. Germline values: CDR1 SGHTA, CDR2 FQGNSA. CDR3 amino acids: CASRAGGLNTQYF. The CDR3 DNA reads TGTGCCAGCAGAGCGGGGGGGCTGAATACGCAGTATTTT.

This rearrangement joins TRBV7-2 to TRBJ2-5; TRBD1 matches 8 bases. CDR3 length: 15 amino acids. V was pared by 1 base and J by 2 bases, with 3 bases of the junction left unmatched. The germline V gene has CDR1 SGHTA and CDR2 FQGNSA. CDR3 nucleotide sequence: TGTGCCAGCAGCTTAGTAACAGGGGGACAAGAGACCCAGTACTTC. Protein: CASSLVTGGQETQYF.

The chain combines TRBV5-1 with TRBJ2-6; 9 positions match TRBD1. The CDR3 consists of 16 residues. V lost 5 bases to trimming and J lost 2 bases; unmatched junction nucleotides: 5. CDR1 SGHRS and CDR2 YFSETQ come from the germline V gene. CDR3 sequence (DNA): TGCGCCAGCAGATCCGGGACAGGGACTGGGGCCAACGTCCTGACTTTC. Translated, it gives CASRSGTGTGANVLTF.

This sequence joins TRBV7-9 and TRBJ1-2, with D possibly TRBD1 on 5 matching bases. CDR3 length equals 15 residues. Trimming stripped 0 bases from V and 3 bases from J, with 11 bases between. The germline V gene has CDR1 SEHNR and CDR2 FQNEAQ (reference sequence). The CDR3 DNA reads as TGTGCCAGCAGCTTAGCACTCAGGGCCCACTATGGCTACACCTTC. Protein sequence: CASSLALRAHYGYTF.

The gene calls are TRBV19 and TRBJ1-5, with 7 nucleotides matching TRBD1. The CDR3 runs to 15 residues. Germline V lookup: CDR1 LNHDA, CDR2 SQIVND (reference sequence). J lost 7 bases, V lost 5 bases, and 11 bases had no gene match. CDR3 nucleotides: TGTGCCAGTAGTTCTTCTCCAGGGGGGCGGCAGCCCCAGCATTTT. It is translated as CASSSSPGGRQPQHF.

This clone was seen a handful of times. V is TRBV14 and J is TRBJ2-7; D not certain. Looked up from germline, CDR1 is SGHDN and CDR2 is FVKESK. The CDR3 length is 13 residues. Deletions cut 1 base from V and 3 bases from J, with 7 bases between. Here the CDR3 DNA reads TGTGCCAGCAGCCAAGTTCCAGGCTACGAGCAGTACTTC. It yields the protein CASSQVPGYEQYF.